Below, 31 T cell receptor beta chains from the same sample are listed, as sequenced in a study of cytomegalovirus exposure and HLA in healthy donors. The primer mix had 60 Vbeta and 13 Jbeta primers. TCRdb's table, derived via immunoSEQ multiplex PCR, lists solely in-frame clones and lacks some. Of 200,000 to 250,000 clones listed, roughly 83% are singletons. The sequenced sample consisted of PBMCs. These TCRs come from a girl aged 10 to 17 in good health and CMV-seronegative.

The CDR3 loop reads CASSIGTVRHEQYF. Here the CDR3 DNA reads TGTGCCAGTAGTATTGGGACAGTCAGGCACGAGCAGTACTTC. The V call is TRBV19, the J call TRBJ2-7; 7 bases map to TRBD1. Looked up from germline, CDR1 is LNHDA and CDR2 is SQIVND (reference sequence). With V trimmed by 3 bases and J by 5 bases, 7 bases remained unmatched. The CDR3 runs to 14 residues.

The chain combines TRBV6-1 with TRBJ1-5; D possibly corresponds to TRBD1 (5 bases). Germline V gene sequence: CDR1 MNHNS, CDR2 SASEGT. CDR3 length: 13 residues. V was trimmed by 10 bases and J by 7 bases, leaving 17 bases between them. CDR3 sequence: CATQMGREQPQHF. CDR3 DNA: TGTGCCACCCAGATGGGCAGGGAACAGCCCCAGCATTTT.

The chain is built from TRBV2 and TRBJ1-6; D is possibly TRBD1 (6 bases). This CDR3 spans 15 amino acids. The ends were cut back, 10 bases at V and 10 bases at J, with 23 bases in the middle. Germline values: CDR1 SNHLY, CDR2 FYNNEI. The CDR3 is CATTQTDSRLSPLHF. In nucleotides, the CDR3 is TGTGCCACAACTCAAACGGACAGCCGTCTCTCACCCCTCCACTTT.

V is TRBV7-2 and J is TRBJ2-1; 8 positions agree with TRBD2. Germline V gene sequence: CDR1 SGHTA, CDR2 FQGNSA. Trimming cost V 4 bases and J 10 bases; bases outside gene matches: 12. The CDR3 covers 15 residues. CDR3 protein: CASSSGRRTSREQFF. CDR3 in DNA: TGTGCCAGCAGCTCGGGTCGGAGGACTAGCAGGGAGCAGTTCTTC.

The chain has TRBV7-9 and TRBJ2-5; 8 positions match TRBD2. CDR3 length: 14 residues. Trimming took 5 bases from V and 5 from J; bases not matched to a gene: 7. Germline CDR1 SEHNR, CDR2 FQNEAQ (reference sequence). The CDR3 DNA follows: TGTGCCAGCAGCGCCAGCGGGAGCCGGGAGACCCAGTACTTC. Translated: CASSASGSRETQYF.

CDR3 nucleotide sequence: TGTGCCAGCAGCTTGTTTTTGGGACAGGGAATCTATGGCTACACCTTC. Its translation: CASSLFLGQGIYGYTF. This sequence joins TRBV5-8 and TRBJ1-2; 9 nucleotides match TRBD1. The CDR3 is 16 amino acids. CDR1 and CDR2 from the germline V gene are SGHTS and YDEGEE. J gave up 4 bases and V 1 base, and 8 bases lay outside the gene matches. Combining the CDR3 with reference TRBV5-8 and TRBJ1-2 gives the whole variable domain EAGVTQSPTHLIKTRGQQATLRCSPISGHTSVYWYQQALGLGLQFLLWYDEGEERNRGNFPPRFSGRQFPNYSSELNVNALELEDSALYLCASSLFLGQGIYGYTFGSGTRLTVV.

This sequence joins TRBV6-5 and TRBJ1-1; D call uncertain. V was clipped by 2 bases and J by 0 bases, with 7 bases between them. The germline CDR1 and CDR2 sequences are MNHEY and SVGAGI. This CDR3 contains 14 residues. CDR3 residues: CASSYRSLNTEAFF. Here the CDR3 DNA reads TGTGCCAGCAGTTACCGCAGTCTGAACACTGAAGCTTTCTTT.

V and J are TRBV5-4 and TRBJ2-7; 9 bases are shared with TRBD2. Per the germline V gene, CDR1 is SGHNT and CDR2 is YYREEE (reference sequence). V lost 0 bases to trimming and J lost 7 bases; unmatched junction nucleotides: 5. The CDR3 extends over 14 amino acids. CDR3 region: CASSLASGVGEQYF. DNA of the CDR3: TGTGCCAGCAGCTTGGCTAGCGGGGTGGGGGAGCAGTACTTC.

The chain combines TRBV5-4 with TRBJ2-2, with D possibly matching TRBD1 (6 bases). CDR1 and CDR2 from the germline V gene are SGHNT and YYREEE (reference sequence). The CDR3 covers 17 residues. Trimming shortened V by 3 bases and J by 7 bases, and 22 bases separated the two germline ends. CDR3 sequence reads: CASSSTLLQGKGGELFF. The CDR3 DNA is TGTGCCAGCAGCTCCACACTGTTACAGGGAAAAGGCGGGGAGCTGTTTTTT. The complete variable domain, with remaining parts taken from reference TRBV5-4 and TRBJ2-2, reads ETGVTQSPTHLIKTRGQQVTLRCSSQSGHNTVSWYQQALGQGPQFIFQYYREEENGRGNFPPRFSGLQFPNYSSELNVNALELDDSALYLCASSSTLLQGKGGELFFGEGSRLTVL.

CDR3 in amino acids: CATSGRDRSTDTQYF. The CDR3 nucleotides read TGTGCCACCAGCGGTAGGGACAGGAGCACAGATACGCAGTATTTT. The chain recombines TRBV15 with TRBJ2-3, with 8 bases matching TRBD1. The V segment lost 5 bases and the J segment 0 bases; nucleotides outside the gene matches: 4. The CDR3 contains 15 residues. Germline values: CDR1 LNHNV, CDR2 YYDKDF (reference sequence).

V usage is TRBV7-9 and J usage is TRBJ1-4, with 7 bases lining up with TRBD1. The CDR3 is 16 residues long. Trimming removed 3 bases from V and 5 bases from J; junction bases left unmatched: 9. The germline CDR1 and CDR2 sequences are SEHNR and FQNEAQ (reference sequence). As DNA, the CDR3 is TGTGCCAGCAGCTTCGGATGGGACAGACGAAATGAAAAACTGTTTTTT. The encoded protein is CASSFGWDRRNEKLFF. Complete variable domain (other parts from reference TRBV7-9 and TRBJ1-4): DTGVSQNPRHKITKRGQNVTFRCDPISEHNRLYWYRQTLGQGPEFLTYFQNEAQLEKSRLLSDRFSAERPKGSFSTLEIQRTEQGDSAMYLCASSFGWDRRNEKLFFGSGTQLSVL.

A note on this clone: An end of the junction differs from the germline gene, which may be a read error. The V call is TRBV7-7, the J call TRBJ2-2; TRBD2 matches at 7 bases. The CDR3 spans 17 residues. Germline loops: CDR1 SSHAT, CDR2 FNYEAQ (reference sequence). The CDR3 sequence is CASSLLGLAGNTGELFF. The DNA for the CDR3 is TGTGCTAGCAGCTTGCTTGGGTTAGCGGGGAACACCGGGGAGCTGTTTTTT.

This sequence joins TRBV30 and TRBJ1-5; 9 bases align to TRBD1. Germline V gene lookup returns CDR1 GTSNPN and CDR2 SVGIG (reference sequence). This CDR3 is 14 amino acids long. J lost 7 bases, V lost 1 base, and 5 bases had no gene match. CDR3 in DNA: TGTGCCTGGAGTGCGACAGGGGGTAGGCAGCCCCAGCATTTT. Its translation: CAWSATGGRQPQHF.

The chain is built from TRBV27 and TRBJ2-1, with 9 bases that match TRBD1. The CDR3 is 16 residues long. CDR1 MNHEY and CDR2 SMNVEV come from the germline V gene (reference sequence). With 6 bases clipped from V and 4 bases from J, the junction kept 10 bases outside the gene matches. The DNA for the CDR3 is TGTGCCAGCAGACTCTACCGGGACAGGGCGTACAATGAGCAGTTCTTC. Its translation: CASRLYRDRAYNEQFF.

The genes are TRBV5-1 and TRBJ2-5; 7 bases are a match to TRBD2. J was trimmed by 4 bases and V by 3 bases; bases with no gene match: 3. CDR3 length equals 13 residues. CDR1 is SGHRS and CDR2 is YFSETQ in the germline V gene. In nucleotides, the CDR3 is TGCGCCAGCAGCTACGGGGGGTCAGAGACCCAGTACTTC. Amino acid sequence: CASSYGGSETQYF. Full variable domain (remainder filled in from reference TRBV5-1 and TRBJ2-5): KAGVTQTPRYLIKTRGQQVTLSCSPISGHRSVSWYQQTPGQGLQFLFEYFSETQRNKGNFPGRFSGRQFSNSRSEMNVSTLELGDSALYLCASSYGGSETQYFGPGTRLLVL.

The chain joins TRBV18 to TRBJ1-3; a possible D gene is TRBD1 (6 bases). The ends were cut back, 2 bases at V and 11 bases at J, with 22 bases in the middle. Per germline, CDR1 KGHSH and CDR2 LQKENI. This CDR3 region has 16 residues. CDR3 protein: CASSPGTSKGGDSIYF. CDR3 sequence (DNA): TGTGCCAGCTCACCAGGGACATCCAAAGGAGGTGACTCCATATATTTT.

In its sample, this clone was seen a few times. V usage is TRBV18 and J usage is TRBJ1-5; D is unresolved. The V gene lost 3 bases and the J gene lost 10 bases, with 16 bases spanning the gap. Germline lookup yields CDR1 KGHSH and CDR2 LQKENI. This CDR3 spans 14 amino acids. This CDR3 is CASSPDLGGHPQHF. CDR3 nucleotide sequence: TGTGCCAGCTCACCCGACCTCGGTGGGCATCCCCAGCATTTT. Using reference TRBV18 and TRBJ1-5 for the parts outside the CDR3, the full variable domain is NAGVMQNPRHLVRRRGQEARLRCSPMKGHSHVYWYRQLPEEGLKFMVYLQKENIIDESGMPKERFSAEFPKEGPSILRIQQVVRGDSAAYFCASSPDLGGHPQHFGDGTRLSIL.

This clone has a single count. CDR3 in DNA: TGTGCCAGTACCACAGGGAGTTGGTATAGCAATCAGCCCCAGCATTTT. It is translated as CASTTGSWYSNQPQHF. The chain links TRBV19 to TRBJ1-5; weak D call: TRBD1 (6 bases). There are 16 residues in the CDR3. The V and J ends lost 7 bases and 0 bases respectively, with 16 bases between them. Germline V gene data show CDR1 as LNHDA and CDR2 as SQIVND (reference sequence).

This clone was seen a few times. As DNA, the CDR3 is TGTGCCAGCACTGCAGGGGGTTGGGGCACTGAAGCTTTCTTT. Its translation: CASTAGGWGTEAFF. The gene calls are TRBV6-5 and TRBJ1-1, with 7 positions matching TRBD1. The CDR3 sequence is 14 residues long. V was pared by 7 bases and J by 4 bases, with 9 bases of the junction left unmatched. Germline V CDR1 and CDR2: MNHEY, SVGAGI.

Written as DNA, the CDR3 is TGTGCCTGGGGGGACAGGGTAGAGTACTTC. This sequence encodes CAWGDRVEYF. V is TRBV30 and J is TRBJ2-7; 9 bases fit TRBD1. The CDR3 has 10 residues. The trim removed 5 bases at V and 11 bases at J, leaving 4 bases unmatched. The V gene's germline CDR1 is GTSNPN and CDR2 SVGIG (reference sequence).

This chain joins TRBV27 and TRBJ2-7; D is possibly TRBD1 (6 bases). The CDR3 has 12 residues. CDR1 and CDR2 from the germline V gene are MNHEY and SMNVEV (reference sequence). With 6 bases removed from V and 2 bases from J, the gap between germline ends came to 8 bases. The CDR3 loop reads CASRDSPYEQYF. The CDR3 bases are TGTGCCAGCAGGGACAGCCCCTACGAGCAGTACTTC.

The chain is built from TRBV18 and TRBJ1-1; 8 bases are a match to TRBD1. CDR1 KGHSH and CDR2 LQKENI come from the germline V gene. The junction had 10 bases not matched to a gene; V was cut back by 5 bases and J by 5 bases. The CDR3 has 15 amino acids. CDR3 nucleotides: TGTGCCAGCTCAACAACAGGGGGACGTGGGACTGAAGCTTTCTTT. Residues: CASSTTGGRGTEAFF.

V is TRBV4-1 and J is TRBJ2-1; maybe TRBD1 (6 bases). The CDR3 is 15 residues long. The V end lost 4 bases, the J end lost 5 bases, and 15 bases lay between the germline ends. From germline, CDR1 is MGHRA and CDR2 YSYEKL. CDR3 residues: CASSRGWGQNNEQFF. The DNA of the CDR3 is TGCGCCAGCAGCCGGGGTTGGGGACAAAACAATGAGCAGTTCTTC.

The CDR3 region is CASSPSDSSSYEQYF. In DNA, the CDR3 is TGTGCCAGCAGCCCTTCAGACTCAAGCTCCTACGAGCAGTACTTC. V gene TRBV28 combines with J gene TRBJ2-7; D remains unclear. The V gene lost 6 bases and the J gene lost 0 bases, with 15 bases spanning the gap. The CDR3 loop spans 15 amino acids. Germline CDR1 is MDHEN and CDR2 is SYDVKM.

The J gene is TRBJ2-3, the V gene TRBV5-1; 8 bases fit TRBD1. Germline V gene lookup returns CDR1 SGHRS and CDR2 YFSETQ. V lost 0 bases, J lost 3 bases, and 3 bases stayed unmatched. The CDR3 runs 15 residues. The DNA of the CDR3 is TGCGCCAGCAGCTTGGTGGGGGACAGGACAGATACGCAGTATTTT. Its protein product is CASSLVGDRTDTQYF.

The rearrangement uses TRBV5-1 and TRBJ2-1, with no clear D. Trimming removed 2 bases at V and 3 bases at J, with 12 bases between. Looked up from germline, CDR1 is SGHRS and CDR2 is YFSETQ. The CDR3 has 15 amino acids. CDR3 bases: TGCGCCAGCAGCTTTGAGCTTAGAGACTACAATGAGCAGTTCTTC. Translation gives CASSFELRDYNEQFF.

This clone came up a few times. In DNA, the CDR3 is TGCGCCAGCAGCTCCGGACTGCCGAACACTGAAGCTTTCTTT. As protein: CASSSGLPNTEAFF. This chain connects TRBV5-1 to TRBJ1-1; D unresolved. Germline V gives CDR1 SGHRS, CDR2 YFSETQ. The V end lost 3 bases, the J end lost 1 base, and 10 bases lay between the germline ends. This CDR3 has 14 amino acids. Variable domain in full (rest from reference TRBV5-1 and TRBJ1-1): KAGVTQTPRYLIKTRGQQVTLSCSPISGHRSVSWYQQTPGQGLQFLFEYFSETQRNKGNFPGRFSGRQFSNSRSEMNVSTLELGDSALYLCASSSGLPNTEAFFGQGTRLTVV.

The chain combines TRBV30 with TRBJ1-1, with TRBD1 as a possible D gene (5 bases). The CDR3 is 19 residues long. V was pared by 1 base and J by 3 bases, with 27 bases between. Germline loops: CDR1 GTSNPN, CDR2 SVGIG (reference sequence). CDR3 nucleotides: TGTGCCTGGAGTGACCTAAGGGGCAGAAGTATGAGGCTTGACACTGAAGCTTTCTTT. Its translation: CAWSDLRGRSMRLDTEAFF.

This clone appeared once. The chain links TRBV28 to TRBJ2-7; D is perhaps TRBD1 (7 bases). The CDR3 totals 14 residues. Trimming took off 6 bases at V and 2 bases at J, with 14 bases between the two ends. Germline V gene lookup returns CDR1 MDHEN and CDR2 SYDVKM. CDR3 DNA: TGTGCCAGCAGGCTCCAGGGGGGAGCCTACGAGCAGTACTTC. Encoded protein: CASRLQGGAYEQYF.

This sequence joins TRBV5-1 and TRBJ1-2, with TRBD1 matching 7 bases. V lost 6 bases, J lost 4 bases, and 9 bases stayed unmatched. The CDR3 totals 14 residues. Germline CDR1 and CDR2: SGHRS and YFSETQ. CDR3 DNA sequence: TGCGCCAGCACAGAGGGGGCGGGGATCTATGGCTACACCTTC. It yields the protein CASTEGAGIYGYTF. Full variable domain (remainder filled in from reference TRBV5-1 and TRBJ1-2): KAGVTQTPRYLIKTRGQQVTLSCSPISGHRSVSWYQQTPGQGLQFLFEYFSETQRNKGNFPGRFSGRQFSNSRSEMNVSTLELGDSALYLCASTEGAGIYGYTFGSGTRLTVV.

This sequence joins TRBV19 and TRBJ2-2, with D possibly TRBD2 on 6 matching bases. The V gene's germline CDR1 is LNHDA and CDR2 SQIVND (reference sequence). The CDR3 length is 16 residues. Trimming removed 6 bases at V and 0 bases at J, with 14 bases between. CDR3 sequence: CASRAWGVANTGELFF. In DNA, the CDR3 is TGTGCCAGTAGGGCATGGGGGGTCGCGAACACCGGGGAGCTGTTTTTT.